Listed below are T cell receptor beta chains from one sample, sequenced in a study of lymphopenia after photon versus proton radiotherapy. The protocol was immunoSEQ multiplex PCR, while the TCRdb copy is restricted to in-frame clones and leaves out a portion. The sample consists of approximately 58,000 clones, 80% to 90% of them appearing once. This specimen was peripheral blood, taken from a patient treated with photon-based radiotherapy. Receptors were obtained from a middle-aged man with gastric cancer. Each CDR3 is given with its conserved first and last residue. D genes are given only for firm matches. Clone size is given for some rows only: seen once, a few or many times, or a class if the clone is expanded.

TRBJ2-3	-	TRBD2	TRBV4-2	TGTGCCAGCAGCCAAAAGCCACCTGCGGGAGGGAACCCAGATACGCAGTATTTT	CASSQKPPAGGNPDTQYF
TRBJ1-3	medium-sized	-	TRBV6-5	TGTGCCAGCAGCCCGGGCTCGAGGGCTGGAAACACCATATATTTT	CASSPGSRAGNTIYF
TRBJ1-1	once	-	TRBV18	TGTGCCAGCTCACCGACAGGGAACACTGAAGCTTTCTTT	CASSPTGNTEAFF
TRBJ2-2	-	TRBD1	TRBV11-2	TGTGCCAGCAGCCTTGACAGGGGCCGGAACACCGGGGAGCTGTTTTTT	CASSLDRGRNTGELFF
TRBJ2-7	few	-	TRBV7-9	TGTGCCAGCACCTCCGGGACATTCTCCTACGAGCAGTACTTC	CASTSGTFSYEQYF
TRBJ1-1	-	-	TRBV19	TGTGCCAGTAGTATTCGACAGACGCACTCTAACCACACTGAAGCTTTCTTT	CASSIRQTHSNHTEAFF
TRBJ2-3	-	-	TRBV27	TGTGCCAGCAGTTCCATGCGGCCTAGCACAGATACGCAGTATTTT	CASSSMRPSTDTQYF
TRBJ2-1	-	-	TRBV7-7	TGTGCCAGCAGCCCCAGGACGGATCACAATGAGCAGTTCTTC	CASSPRTDHNEQFF
TRBJ2-7	-	TRBD1	TRBV9	TGTGCCAGCAGCGGAGGGACAGACTACGAGCAGTACTTC	CASSGGTDYEQYF
TRBJ2-5	-	TRBD1	TRBV6-4	TGTGCCAACCCGGACAGGGAAGAGACCCAGTACTTC	CANPDREETQYF
TRBJ1-1	-	-	TRBV7-2	TGTGCCAGCAGCTTATCGGGACTCTCGAACACTGAAGCTTTCTTT	CASSLSGLSNTEAFF
TRBJ2-7	-	-	TRBV11-2	TGTGCCAGCAGCTTCCACTACGAGCAGTACTTC	CASSFHYEQYF
TRBJ2-3	-	-	TRBV5-1	TGCGCCAGCAGGTCGGGACTGCCCCTCACAGATACGCAGTATTTT	CASRSGLPLTDTQYF
TRBJ2-1	-	TRBD1	TRBV28	TGTGCCAGCAGGCCGGGACAGGGGGCGCGCAATGAGCAGTTCTTC	CASRPGQGARNEQFF
TRBJ2-3	-	TRBD2	TRBV7-3	TGTGCCAGCAGCTTAGAGCTAGCGGGAGTAACAGATACGCAGTATTTT	CASSLELAGVTDTQYF
TRBJ2-1	-	-	TRBV19	TGTGCCAGTAGTATAGATAGTATAGAGCAGTTCTTC	CASSIDSIEQFF
TRBJ2-2	-	-	TRBV30	TGTGCCTGGAATATTGGGTCCGGCGGGGAGCTGTTTTTT	CAWNIGSGGELFF
TRBJ2-2	many	TRBD2	TRBV2	TGTGCCAGCAGGGAGACTAGCGGGACGACCGGGGAGCTGTTTTTT	CASRETSGTTGELFF
TRBJ2-2	once	-	TRBV27	TGTGCCAGCAGTTTCTCGATTAACACCGGGGAGCTGTTTTTT	CASSFSINTGELFF
TRBJ2-6	-	-	TRBV30	TGTGCGAGGAGCTCTGGGGCCAACGTCCTGACTTTC	CARSSGANVLTF
TRBJ1-2	-	-	TRBV6-1	TGTGCCAGCAGCGCCGGGTCTAAATATGGCTACACCTTC	CASSAGSKYGYTF
TRBJ2-1	-	TRBD1	TRBV6-6	TGTGCCAGCAGTAGACAGGGGCCGGGTGAGCAGTTCTTC	CASSRQGPGEQFF
TRBJ2-3	-	TRBD2	TRBV5-1	TGCGCCAGCAGGCGGGGGACCACAGATACGCAGTATTTT	CASRRGTTDTQYF
TRBJ2-5	-	TRBD2	TRBV5-4	TGTGCCAGCAACACGGGGGGGTCCCAAGAGACCCAGTACTTC	CASNTGGSQETQYF
TRBJ2-1	-	-	TRBV7-9	TGTGCCAGCAGCTTTACGGGGGCCTACAATGAGCAGTTCTTC	CASSFTGAYNEQFF
TRBJ1-1	once	-	TRBV6-5	TGTGCCAGCAGTGACGGACAGAACACTGAAGCTTTCTTT	CASSDGQNTEAFF
TRBJ2-3	-	-	TRBV28	TGTGCCAGCAGTTTCCCACCGGGCCTCACAGATACGCAGTATTTT	CASSFPPGLTDTQYF
TRBJ2-7	-	TRBD2	TRBV5-1	TGCGCCAGCAGCTCTGGCGGGGGGCTGGGCTACGAGCAGTACTTC	CASSSGGGLGYEQYF
TRBJ2-1	-	-	TRBV11-2	TGTGCCAGCAGCTTATACTACAATGAGCAGTTCTTC	CASSLYYNEQFF
TRBJ2-7	-	-	TRBV7-6	TGTGCCAGCAGCTTGGGTGACTACTACGAGCAGTACTTC	CASSLGDYYEQYF
TRBJ2-2	-	-	TRBV11-2	TGTGCCAGCAGCTTAGAGGGGAAGGGAACCGGGGAGCTGTTTTTT	CASSLEGKGTGELFF
TRBJ1-2	-	-	TRBV5-5	TGTGCCAGCAGCTTGGTGCAGGGGTCCCATCTAACTCATGGCTACACCTTC	CASSLVQGSHLTHGYTF
TRBJ1-1	once	-	TRBV29-1	TGCAGCGTTGAGCGGGGGATGAACACTGAAGCTTTCTTT	CSVERGMNTEAFF
TRBJ2-1	-	-	TRBV6-1	TGTGCCAGCAGGGGCGACTACAATGAGCAGTTCTTC	CASRGDYNEQFF
TRBJ1-1	-	TRBD1	TRBV5-4	TGTGCCAGCAGCTTGGAAGGTTCAGGGGGGACTGAAGCTTTCTTT	CASSLEGSGGTEAFF
TRBJ2-7	once	TRBD1	TRBV30	TGTGCCTGGACGGGACAGACCTACGAGCAGTACTTC	CAWTGQTYEQYF
TRBJ1-2	few	-	TRBV5-6	TGTGCCAGCAGCTTGGGAGGCCTATCCTATGGCTACACCTTC	CASSLGGLSYGYTF
TRBJ2-1	-	-	TRBV7-2	TGTGCCAGCAGCTTAAGGGGGGCAGGGTTGAATGAGCAGTTCTTC	CASSLRGAGLNEQFF
TRBJ2-1	-	TRBD1	TRBV5-5	TGTGCCAGCAGCCTCAGGGGGAACAGGGGACCCTACAATGAGCAGTTCTTC	CASSLRGNRGPYNEQFF
TRBJ2-1	-	TRBD2	TRBV5-1	TGCGCCAGCAGCTTGGCCCGAGGGGGCGGGAGGGCCGGAGGTGAGCAGTTCTTC	CASSLARGGGRAGGEQFF
TRBJ2-7	-	-	TRBV10-3	TGTGCCATCAGTGAGCCCCGGGACGTAGGATTGGAGTACTTC	CAISEPRDVGLEYF
TRBJ1-1	-	-	TRBV7-9	TGTGCCAGCAGCTTAGAGCCCACTGAAGCTTTCTTT	CASSLEPTEAFF
TRBJ1-4	-	-	TRBV6-1	TGTGCCAGCAGTACCGCGGGGTCACTTAATGAAAAACTGTTTTTT	CASSTAGSLNEKLFF
TRBJ2-7	-	-	TRBV21-1	TGTGCCAGCAGCAAAGAGGGGTCGTGGGCGGGATACGAGCAGTACTTC	CASSKEGSWAGYEQYF
TRBJ2-7	-	-	TRBV10-1	TGCGCCAGCAGTGACTCCTACGAGCAGTACTTC	CASSDSYEQYF
TRBJ2-7	-	-	TRBV7-8	TGTGCCAGCAGCTTAAGCCCCGGGACTGAAGAGCAGTACTTC	CASSLSPGTEEQYF
TRBJ2-6	-	-	TRBV19	TGTGCCAGTAGTATGGGCGGTTCCGGGGCCAACGTCCTGACTTTC	CASSMGGSGANVLTF
TRBJ2-2	-	-	TRBV2	TGTGCCAGCGACAAGATAGCGAACACCGGGGAGCTGTTTTTT	CASDKIANTGELFF
TRBJ1-2	-	TRBD1	TRBV11-2	TGTGCCAGCAGCTTCGACAGGGGGCAGAGTGGCTACACCTTC	CASSFDRGQSGYTF
TRBJ2-7	-	-	TRBV7-2	TGTGCCAGCAGCTCGGAGGGCTTATCTAGCGAGCAGTACTTC	CASSSEGLSSEQYF
TRBJ2-1	-	TRBD2	TRBV4-3	TGCGCCAGCAGCCAAGAAATTGAGACTAGCGGGAGCAATGAGCAGTTCTTC	CASSQEIETSGSNEQFF
TRBJ2-7	-	-	TRBV29-1	TGCAGCGTACCCGTTCGCGGGGGCTGGGGCGAGCAGTACTTC	CSVPVRGGWGEQYF
TRBJ2-7	once	TRBD2	TRBV7-8	TGTGCCAGCAGCTTAGTAACCCTAGCGGGAGGTACCTACGAGCAGTACTTC	CASSLVTLAGGTYEQYF
TRBJ2-3	-	TRBD2	TRBV14	TGTGCCAGCAGTCAAATGCCCGGGACTATTACTAGCACAGATACGCAGTATTTT	CASSQMPGTITSTDTQYF
TRBJ1-5	-	TRBD1	TRBV4-3	TGCGCCAGCAGCCAGGCCAACAGGGGGGATCAGCCCCAGCATTTT	CASSQANRGDQPQHF